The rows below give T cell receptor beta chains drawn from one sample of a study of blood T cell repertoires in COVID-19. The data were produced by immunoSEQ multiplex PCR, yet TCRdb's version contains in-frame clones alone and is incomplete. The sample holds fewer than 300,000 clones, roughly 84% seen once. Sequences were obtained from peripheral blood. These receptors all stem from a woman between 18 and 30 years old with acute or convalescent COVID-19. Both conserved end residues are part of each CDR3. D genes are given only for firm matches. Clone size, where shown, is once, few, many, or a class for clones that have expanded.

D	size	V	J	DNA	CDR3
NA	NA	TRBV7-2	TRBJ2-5	TGTGCCAGCAGCTTAGATTACTACCAAGAGACCCAGTACTTC	CASSLDYYQETQYF
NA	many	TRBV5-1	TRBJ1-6	TGCGCCAGCAGCTTGGCCGTCGGCCCAACGGTACTAAATTCACCCCTCCACTTT	CASSLAVGPTVLNSPLHF
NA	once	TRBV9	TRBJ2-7	TGTGCCAGCAGCGTAGAGCCCCTAGCGCAGCCTACGGAGCAGTACTTC	CASSVEPLAQPTEQYF
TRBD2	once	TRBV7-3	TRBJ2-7	TGTGCCAGCAGCTTGTTGGGCGGGGGTTACGAGCAGTACTTC	CASSLLGGGYEQYF
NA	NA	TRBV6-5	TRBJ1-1	TGTGCCAGCAGTTATTCGGCCGGTGGGGGGTACACTGAAGCTTTCTTT	CASSYSAGGGYTEAFF
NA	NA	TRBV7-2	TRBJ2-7	TGTGCCAGCAGCTTAGAACTGCACGAGCAGTACTTC	CASSLELHEQYF
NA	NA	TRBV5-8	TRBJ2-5	TGTGCCAGCAGTCCATTCCAAGAGACCCAGTACTTC	CASSPFQETQYF
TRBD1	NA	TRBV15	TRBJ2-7	TGTGCCACCAGCAGAGGGGGACAGGCCTACGAGCAGTACTTC	CATSRGGQAYEQYF
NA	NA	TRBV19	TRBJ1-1	TGTGCCAGTAGTATTTTGGGGGGGATGAACACTGAAGCTTTCTTT	CASSILGGMNTEAFF
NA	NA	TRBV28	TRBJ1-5	TGTGCCAGCCATTTGATCGGGATCGGCAATCAGCCCCAGCATTTT	CASHLIGIGNQPQHF
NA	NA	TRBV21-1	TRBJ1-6	TGTGCCAGCAGCCAGCGGACAGGGGGACCTTATAATTCACCCCTCCACTTT	CASSQRTGGPYNSPLHF
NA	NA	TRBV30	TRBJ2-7	TGTGCCTGGAGTGTAAGGGGCGAGCAGTACTTC	CAWSVRGEQYF
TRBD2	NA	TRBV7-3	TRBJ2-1	TGTGCCAGCAGTGCGGGAGGGGATCGGAATGAGCAGTTCTTC	CASSAGGDRNEQFF
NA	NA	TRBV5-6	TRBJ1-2	TGTGCCAGCAGCCAGCGAGCAGTCTATTATGGCTACACCTTC	CASSQRAVYYGYTF
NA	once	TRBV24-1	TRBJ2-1	TGTGCCACCAGTGACCCCCCGACAGAGAATGAGCAGTTCTTC	CATSDPPTENEQFF
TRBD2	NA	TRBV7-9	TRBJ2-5	TGTGCCAGCAGCCCCCCGGGGGAGGGTCCATCACGGACCCAGTACTTC	CASSPPGEGPSRTQYF
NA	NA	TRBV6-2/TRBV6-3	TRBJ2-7	TGTGCCAGCAGCCAGCGAGGGGGCGAGCAGTACTTC	CASSQRGGEQYF
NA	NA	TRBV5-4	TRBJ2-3	TGTGCCAGCAGCCGGGCTAGCCCGGGAAAAGATACGCAGTATTTT	CASSRASPGKDTQYF
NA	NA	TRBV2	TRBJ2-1	TGTGCCAGCAGCGGTAGCCCCAATGAGCAGTTCTTC	CASSGSPNEQFF
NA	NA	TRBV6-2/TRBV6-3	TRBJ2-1	TGTGCCAGCAGTTTGGGACTGGGGGTCGAGGTTGGCAATGAGCAGTTCTTC	CASSLGLGVEVGNEQFF
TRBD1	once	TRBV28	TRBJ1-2	TGTGCCAGCAGTCTATGGACAGGGGACTCTGGCTACACCTTC	CASSLWTGDSGYTF
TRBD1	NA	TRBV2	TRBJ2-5	TGTGCCAGCACCGACCGGGACAGGGAGCGAAAAGAGACCCAGTACTTC	CASTDRDRERKETQYF
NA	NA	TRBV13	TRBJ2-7	TGTGCCAGCAGCTTAGGGACGGACTACTCCTACGAGCAGTACTTC	CASSLGTDYSYEQYF
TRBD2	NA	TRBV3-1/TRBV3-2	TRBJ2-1	TGTGCCAGCAGCCGCTCGGGGACTAGCAGTTACAATGAGCAGTTCTTC	CASSRSGTSSYNEQFF
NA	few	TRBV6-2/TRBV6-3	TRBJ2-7	TGTGCCAGCAGTTTGGATGCGGCTAGCCGAGCCTACGAGCAGTACTTC	CASSLDAASRAYEQYF
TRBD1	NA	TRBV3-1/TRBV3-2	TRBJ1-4	TGTGCCAGCAGCCATCTCGACAGGGTAGGTGAAAAACTGTTTTTT	CASSHLDRVGEKLFF
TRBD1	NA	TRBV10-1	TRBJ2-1	TGCGCCAGCAGTGACTCGACAGGGGGCTACAATGAGCAGTTCTTC	CASSDSTGGYNEQFF
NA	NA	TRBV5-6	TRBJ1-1	TGTGCCAGCAGCCTCGTCCCCGAAGCTTTCTTT	CASSLVPEAFF
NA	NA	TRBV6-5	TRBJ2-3	TGTGCCAGCACCGACCGACAGTCCACAGATACGCAGTATTTT	CASTDRQSTDTQYF
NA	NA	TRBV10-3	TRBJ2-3	TGTGCCATCAGCACGGGGGTTACAGATACGCAGTATTTT	CAISTGVTDTQYF
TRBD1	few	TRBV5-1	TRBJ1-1	TGCGCCAGCAGGTATTCCGACAGGGGGAACACTGAAGCTTTCTTT	CASRYSDRGNTEAFF
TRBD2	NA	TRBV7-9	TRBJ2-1	TGTGCCAGCAGCCGTCTAGCGGCAGCGTCGGAGTTCTTC	CASSRLAAASEFF
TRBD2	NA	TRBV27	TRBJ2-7	TGTGCCAGCACCCCAGGTTTTGGGGGCGGGAGGTCCCGAAACTCTAGCTCCTACGAGCAGTACTTC	CASTPGFGGGRSRNSSSYEQYF
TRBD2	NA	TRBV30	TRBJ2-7	TGTGCCGCCCGAAGTTGGGCTAGCGGGAGAGCCTACGAGCAGTACTTC	CAARSWASGRAYEQYF
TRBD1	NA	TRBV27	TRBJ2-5	TGTGCCAGCAGTTTGGTGACAGGGAATGGCCGTAAAGAGACCCAGTACTTC	CASSLVTGNGRKETQYF
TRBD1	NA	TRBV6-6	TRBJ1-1	TGTGCCAGCGGATACAGGGGGCGCCTGGACACTGAAGCTTTCTTT	CASGYRGRLDTEAFF
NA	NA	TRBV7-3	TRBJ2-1	TGTGCCAGCAGCTTCTTCTTGATGGGGAGTTACAATGAGCAGTTCTTC	CASSFFLMGSYNEQFF
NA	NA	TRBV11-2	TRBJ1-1	TGTGCCAGCAACTCTAGGGGGATGGCTTTCTTT	CASNSRGMAFF
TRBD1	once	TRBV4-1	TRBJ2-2	TGCGCCAGTTTAAAAGGGGGCACGAACACCGGGGAGCTGTTTTTT	CASLKGGTNTGELFF
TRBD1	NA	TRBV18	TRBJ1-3	TGTGCCAGCTCACCGACAGGGAGCTCTGGAAACACCATATATTTT	CASSPTGSSGNTIYF
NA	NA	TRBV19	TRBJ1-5	TGTGCCAGTACTTGGGGCGGGAGGCCCCAGCATTTT	CASTWGGRPQHF
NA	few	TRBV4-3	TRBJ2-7	TGCGCCAGCAGCCCCTCCTTACAGTTCGAGCAGTACTTC	CASSPSLQFEQYF
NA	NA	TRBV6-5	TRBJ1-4	TGTGCCAGCAGTTACGGAGACACTAATGAAAAACTGTTTTTT	CASSYGDTNEKLFF
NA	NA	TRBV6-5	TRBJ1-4	TGTGCCAGCAGTTCGAACGACAGGAGTGAAAAACTGTTTTTT	CASSSNDRSEKLFF
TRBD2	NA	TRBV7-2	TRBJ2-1	TGTGCCAGCAGCTTAGTCCTTGGCGGGAGGGCCTCCTACAATGAGCAGTTCTTC	CASSLVLGGRASYNEQFF